The clone carrying this T cell receptor (beta chain) was picked up a small number of times. Its antigen is unknown. Stated time point: cycle 4 day 1 (C4D1), after 6 weeks of nivolumab. In every patient, relapse followed autologous stem cell transplantation, while exposure to brentuximab vedotin differed. V was cut by 4 bases and J by 5 bases, with 12 bases left in between. Germline-derived CDR1 and CDR2 are SGHNT and YYREEE (reference sequence). The CDR3 has 14 residues. Data came from immunoSEQ multiplex PCR; TCRdb stores just in-frame clones and leaves some out. The sample has 80,000 to 95,000 clones; 83% are singletons. These data belong to a study of PD-1 blockade in classical Hodgkin lymphoma. Study-level findings and limits: While CD8+ TCR diversity did not rise significantly by C4D1, CD4+ TCR diversity did. Baseline diversity resembling that of newly diagnosed patients was seen in complete responders.

The chain has TRBV5-4 and TRBJ2-2, with no clear D. This TCR came from a human donor with classical Hodgkin lymphoma. Here the sequenced sample was peripheral blood mononuclear cells (PBMCs), taken before the fourth cycle of nivolumab. CDR3 residues: CASSGQVITGELFF. The CDR3 bases are TGTGCCAGCAGCGGCCAGGTGATAACCGGGGAGCTGTTTTTT.